This is a list of T cell receptor beta chains from one sample in a study of blood T cell repertoires in COVID-19. Clones were sequenced by immunoSEQ multiplex PCR, and TCRdb holds only the in-frame ones, with some missing. The table has about 270,000 clones, roughly 90% seen once. Sequencing was carried out using peripheral blood. The receptors here all came from a man in his fifties or sixties who had recovered from COVID-19. CDR3s include the opening cysteine and the closing phenylalanine or tryptophan. The order of the fields is J gene, CDR3 length, D gene, clone size, V gene, CDR3 protein, CDR3 DNA. A D gene is named only where the DNA matches it firmly. Clone size, where shown, is once, few, many, or a class for clones that have expanded.

j_gene: TRBJ2-7
len: 15
d_gene: .
abundance: .
v_gene: TRBV7-8
CDR3aa: CASSLVRDRVYEQYF
CDR3nt: TGTGCCAGCAGCTTAGTCCGCGACAGAGTATACGAGCAGTACTTC

j_gene: TRBJ1-2
len: 14
d_gene: .
abundance: .
v_gene: TRBV29-1
CDR3aa: CSVDVRGMEVGYTF
CDR3nt: TGCAGCGTTGATGTCCGAGGGATGGAGGTTGGCTACACCTTC

j_gene: TRBJ2-3
len: 15
d_gene: .
abundance: once
v_gene: TRBV4-1
CDR3aa: CASSKWGQAVETQYF
CDR3nt: TGCGCCAGCAGCAAATGGGGCCAAGCCGTAGAGACGCAGTATTTT

j_gene: TRBJ1-6
len: 13
d_gene: .
abundance: .
v_gene: TRBV5-4
CDR3aa: CASSPTTSSPLHF
CDR3nt: TGTGCCAGCAGCCCAACGACAAGCTCACCCCTCCACTTT

j_gene: TRBJ1-1
len: 15
d_gene: TRBD1
abundance: .
v_gene: TRBV19
CDR3aa: CASNPLTGRGRGAFF
CDR3nt: TGTGCCAGCAACCCCCTCACCGGCAGGGGGCGAGGGGCTTTCTTT

j_gene: TRBJ1-1
len: 13
d_gene: .
abundance: .
v_gene: TRBV3-1/TRBV3-2
CDR3aa: CASSQRSNTEAFF
CDR3nt: TGTGCCAGCAGCCAACGGTCGAACACTGAAGCTTTCTTT

j_gene: TRBJ2-1
len: 15
d_gene: .
abundance: once
v_gene: TRBV5-8
CDR3aa: CASLPRGSSYNEQFF
CDR3nt: TGTGCCAGCCTACCTCGGGGAAGCTCCTACAATGAGCAGTTCTTC

j_gene: TRBJ1-1
len: 11
d_gene: .
abundance: .
v_gene: TRBV6-5
CDR3aa: CASRHNTEAFF
CDR3nt: TGTGCCAGCCGACACAACACTGAAGCTTTCTTT

j_gene: TRBJ2-3
len: 16
d_gene: TRBD2
abundance: .
v_gene: TRBV9
CDR3aa: CASSVAASGSTDTQYF
CDR3nt: TGTGCCAGCAGCGTAGCGGCTAGCGGGAGCACAGATACGCAGTATTTT

j_gene: TRBJ1-5
len: 16
d_gene: TRBD1
abundance: .
v_gene: TRBV18
CDR3aa: CASSTLGGTANQPQHF
CDR3nt: TGTGCCAGCTCTACCCTAGGTGGGACAGCAAATCAGCCCCAGCATTTT

j_gene: TRBJ2-1
len: 14
d_gene: TRBD2
abundance: .
v_gene: TRBV30
CDR3aa: CAWSPRSGSNEQFF
CDR3nt: TGTGCCTGGAGTCCCAGAAGCGGGAGCAATGAGCAGTTCTTC

j_gene: TRBJ2-2
len: 16
d_gene: TRBD2
abundance: .
v_gene: TRBV5-1
CDR3aa: CASSPQPQRGNGELFF
CDR3nt: TGCGCCAGCAGCCCACAACCCCAGCGGGGGAATGGGGAGCTGTTTTTT

j_gene: TRBJ2-6
len: 19
d_gene: .
abundance: few
v_gene: TRBV18
CDR3aa: CASSPPRALGAPGANVLTF
CDR3nt: TGTGCCAGCTCACCACCTCGCGCCCTGGGGGCCCCTGGGGCCAACGTCCTGACTTTC

j_gene: TRBJ1-5
len: 16
d_gene: TRBD1
abundance: .
v_gene: TRBV10-1
CDR3aa: CASSETGTGDNQPQHF
CDR3nt: TGCGCCAGCAGTGAGACCGGGACAGGGGACAATCAGCCCCAGCATTTT

j_gene: TRBJ1-1
len: 13
d_gene: .
abundance: .
v_gene: TRBV5-4
CDR3aa: CASTAGLGTEAFF
CDR3nt: TGTGCCAGCACCGCAGGGTTGGGGACTGAAGCTTTCTTT

j_gene: TRBJ1-6
len: 16
d_gene: .
abundance: .
v_gene: TRBV19
CDR3aa: CASSIQVVVGGSPLHF
CDR3nt: TGTGCCAGTAGTATACAGGTAGTGGTCGGTGGTTCACCCCTCCACTTT

j_gene: TRBJ1-6
len: 16
d_gene: TRBD1
abundance: .
v_gene: TRBV5-1
CDR3aa: CASSQGGSSYNSPLHF
CDR3nt: TGCGCCAGCAGCCAGGGGGGAAGCTCCTATAATTCACCCCTCCACTTT

j_gene: TRBJ2-2
len: 12
d_gene: .
abundance: .
v_gene: TRBV3-1/TRBV3-2
CDR3aa: CASSQRVGELFF
CDR3nt: TGTGCCAGCAGCCAAAGAGTGGGGGAGCTGTTTTTT

j_gene: TRBJ2-4
len: 17
d_gene: .
abundance: .
v_gene: TRBV29-1
CDR3aa: CSVEGRQGQYAKNIQYF
CDR3nt: TGCAGCGTTGAAGGCCGCCAGGGCCAATATGCCAAAAACATTCAGTACTTC

j_gene: TRBJ2-3
len: 16
d_gene: TRBD2
abundance: .
v_gene: TRBV27
CDR3aa: CASSFKAGGSTDTQYF
CDR3nt: TGTGCCAGCAGTTTCAAAGCGGGGGGGAGCACAGATACGCAGTATTTT

j_gene: TRBJ1-5
len: 14
d_gene: .
abundance: .
v_gene: TRBV11-2
CDR3aa: CASSRPGFGQPQHF
CDR3nt: TGTGCCAGCAGCAGGCCAGGGTTTGGACAGCCCCAGCATTTT

j_gene: TRBJ2-1
len: 16
d_gene: TRBD2
abundance: .
v_gene: TRBV3-1/TRBV3-2
CDR3aa: CASSQESGTSSNEQFF
CDR3nt: TGTGCCAGCAGCCAAGAATCCGGGACTAGCAGTAATGAGCAGTTCTTC

j_gene: TRBJ2-7
len: 14
d_gene: .
abundance: .
v_gene: TRBV10-3
CDR3aa: CAISTDRGGYEQYF
CDR3nt: TGTGCCATCAGTACCGACAGGGGAGGGTACGAGCAGTACTTC

j_gene: TRBJ2-3
len: 14
d_gene: TRBD2
abundance: .
v_gene: TRBV6-5
CDR3aa: CATSSGGAGDTQYF
CDR3nt: TGTGCCACCAGTAGCGGGGGGGCGGGAGATACGCAGTATTTT

j_gene: TRBJ2-7
len: 15
d_gene: TRBD1
abundance: .
v_gene: TRBV5-1
CDR3aa: CASSDRDRGSYEQYF
CDR3nt: TGCGCCAGCAGCGATCGGGACAGGGGGAGCTACGAGCAGTACTTC

j_gene: TRBJ2-5
len: 14
d_gene: .
abundance: many
v_gene: TRBV5-1
CDR3aa: CASSAAGSQETQYF
CDR3nt: TGCGCCAGCAGCGCCGCAGGATCCCAAGAGACCCAGTACTTC

j_gene: TRBJ2-2
len: 18
d_gene: .
abundance: .
v_gene: TRBV28
CDR3aa: CASSLVLGRGWDTGELFF
CDR3nt: TGTGCCAGCAGTTTAGTTCTCGGCAGGGGTTGGGACACCGGGGAGCTGTTTTTT

j_gene: TRBJ2-1
len: 17
d_gene: TRBD1
abundance: .
v_gene: TRBV14
CDR3aa: CASSPRDRAFSYNEQFF
CDR3nt: TGTGCCAGCAGCCCCCGGGACAGGGCATTCAGCTACAATGAGCAGTTCTTC

j_gene: TRBJ1-5
len: 13
d_gene: .
abundance: .
v_gene: TRBV24-1
CDR3aa: CATSVGVGQPQHF
CDR3nt: TGTGCCACCAGTGTAGGGGTGGGTCAGCCCCAGCATTTT

j_gene: TRBJ2-7
len: 14
d_gene: .
abundance: .
v_gene: TRBV20-1
CDR3aa: CSASQVQGSSEQYF
CDR3nt: TGCAGTGCTAGTCAGGTACAGGGATCCTCCGAGCAGTACTTC

j_gene: TRBJ2-1
len: 15
d_gene: .
abundance: .
v_gene: TRBV19
CDR3aa: CASSEVETKYNEQFF
CDR3nt: TGTGCCAGTAGTGAGGTGGAAACTAAATACAATGAGCAGTTCTTC

j_gene: TRBJ2-1
len: 16
d_gene: TRBD1
abundance: .
v_gene: TRBV15
CDR3aa: CATSRDRTGLYNEQFF
CDR3nt: TGTGCCACCAGCAGAGATCGGACAGGGCTATACAATGAGCAGTTCTTC

j_gene: TRBJ1-6
len: 15
d_gene: TRBD1
abundance: once
v_gene: TRBV4-2
CDR3aa: CASSQSTAGGSPLHF
CDR3nt: TGTGCCAGCAGCCAATCTACGGCAGGGGGGTCACCCCTCCACTTT

j_gene: TRBJ1-2
len: 15
d_gene: .
abundance: .
v_gene: TRBV4-1
CDR3aa: CASSQGGRVGYGYTF
CDR3nt: TGCGCCAGCAGCCAAGGTGGCAGGGTCGGCTATGGCTACACCTTC

j_gene: TRBJ2-1
len: 13
d_gene: .
abundance: .
v_gene: TRBV9
CDR3aa: CASSATRYNEQFF
CDR3nt: TGTGCCAGCAGCGCCACTAGGTACAATGAGCAGTTCTTC

j_gene: TRBJ2-5
len: 12
d_gene: .
abundance: .
v_gene: TRBV29-1
CDR3aa: CSVAPNQETQYF
CDR3nt: TGCAGCGTTGCTCCTAACCAAGAGACCCAGTACTTC

j_gene: TRBJ2-3
len: 17
d_gene: TRBD2
abundance: few
v_gene: TRBV15
CDR3aa: CATSTTFGLADTDTQYF
CDR3nt: TGTGCCACCAGCACTACCTTTGGACTAGCGGACACAGATACGCAGTATTTT

j_gene: TRBJ1-5
len: 15
d_gene: .
abundance: .
v_gene: TRBV3-1/TRBV3-2
CDR3aa: CASSQRQGQNQPQHF
CDR3nt: TGTGCCAGCAGCCAACGGCAGGGACAAAATCAGCCCCAGCATTTT

j_gene: TRBJ1-1
len: 12
d_gene: .
abundance: .
v_gene: TRBV14
CDR3aa: CASSPGPTEAFF
CDR3nt: TGTGCCAGCAGCCCAGGGCCCACTGAAGCTTTCTTT

j_gene: TRBJ1-1
len: 13
d_gene: .
abundance: .
v_gene: TRBV9
CDR3aa: CASSVRVGTEAFF
CDR3nt: TGTGCCAGCAGCGTGCGGGTCGGCACTGAAGCTTTCTTT

j_gene: TRBJ1-1
len: 13
d_gene: .
abundance: .
v_gene: TRBV6-5
CDR3aa: CASSYGEDTEAFF
CDR3nt: TGTGCCAGCAGTTACGGGGAGGACACTGAAGCTTTCTTT

j_gene: TRBJ2-2
len: 14
d_gene: TRBD2
abundance: .
v_gene: TRBV11-3
CDR3aa: CASSHTGGTGELFF
CDR3nt: TGTGCCAGCAGTCACACCGGGGGGACCGGGGAGCTGTTTTTT

j_gene: TRBJ1-5
len: 17
d_gene: TRBD1
abundance: .
v_gene: TRBV7-9
CDR3aa: CASSSPGTGLGNQPQHF
CDR3nt: TGTGCCAGCAGCTCCCCAGGGACAGGTTTGGGCAATCAGCCCCAGCATTTT

j_gene: TRBJ1-2
len: 15
d_gene: TRBD1
abundance: .
v_gene: TRBV7-2
CDR3aa: CASSADRGLLYGYTF
CDR3nt: TGTGCCAGCAGCGCCGACAGGGGGCTACTCTATGGCTACACCTTC

j_gene: TRBJ2-3
len: 19
d_gene: TRBD2
abundance: few
v_gene: TRBV7-2
CDR3aa: CASSLVGGGTYSSTDTQYF
CDR3nt: TGTGCCAGCAGCTTAGTTGGCGGGGGGACTTATTCTAGCACAGATACGCAGTATTTT

j_gene: TRBJ1-2
len: 12
d_gene: TRBD1
abundance: .
v_gene: TRBV9
CDR3aa: CASTDRVHGYTF
CDR3nt: TGTGCCAGCACGGACAGGGTCCATGGCTACACCTTC

j_gene: TRBJ1-1
len: 13
d_gene: TRBD1
abundance: once
v_gene: TRBV11-1
CDR3aa: CASSKTGDTEAFF
CDR3nt: TGTGCCAGCAGTAAGACAGGGGACACTGAAGCTTTCTTT

j_gene: TRBJ2-1
len: 14
d_gene: .
abundance: .
v_gene: TRBV5-1
CDR3aa: CASSLSQGINEQFF
CDR3nt: TGCGCCAGCAGCTTGTCCCAGGGGATCAATGAGCAGTTCTTC

j_gene: TRBJ1-5
len: 15
d_gene: .
abundance: few
v_gene: TRBV3-1/TRBV3-2
CDR3aa: CASSQDQGSNQPQHF
CDR3nt: TGTGCCAGCAGCCAAGACCAGGGGAGCAATCAGCCCCAGCATTTT

j_gene: TRBJ2-1
len: 17
d_gene: TRBD2
abundance: once
v_gene: TRBV12-5
CDR3aa: CASGSWRTGGHYNEQFF
CDR3nt: TGTGCTAGTGGTTCCTGGAGAACGGGGGGTCACTACAATGAGCAGTTCTTC

j_gene: TRBJ1-1
len: 15
d_gene: TRBD1
abundance: .
v_gene: TRBV7-9
CDR3aa: CASSLVTGEGHEPFF
CDR3nt: TGTGCCAGCAGCTTAGTGACAGGGGAGGGCCATGAACCTTTCTTT

j_gene: TRBJ2-5
len: 15
d_gene: .
abundance: .
v_gene: TRBV6-5
CDR3aa: CASSSGLRYQETQYF
CDR3nt: TGTGCCAGCAGCTCTGGACTGAGGTACCAAGAGACCCAGTACTTC

j_gene: TRBJ2-3
len: 15
d_gene: TRBD1
abundance: .
v_gene: TRBV6-5
CDR3aa: CASKIRGPGTDTQYF
CDR3nt: TGTGCCAGCAAGATAAGGGGGCCGGGCACAGATACGCAGTATTTT

j_gene: TRBJ1-5
len: 15
d_gene: TRBD1
abundance: few
v_gene: TRBV28
CDR3aa: CASRTRDRGNQPQHF
CDR3nt: TGTGCCAGCAGGACCCGGGACAGGGGCAATCAGCCCCAGCATTTT

j_gene: TRBJ1-1
len: 15
d_gene: .
abundance: few
v_gene: TRBV11-3
CDR3aa: CASSPGGTGNTEAFF
CDR3nt: TGTGCCAGCAGCCCCGGGGGGACTGGTAACACTGAAGCTTTCTTT

j_gene: TRBJ2-2
len: 14
d_gene: .
abundance: .
v_gene: TRBV24-1
CDR3aa: CATRDRANTGELFF
CDR3nt: TGTGCCACCAGAGACAGAGCGAACACCGGGGAGCTGTTTTTT

j_gene: TRBJ2-1
len: 15
d_gene: TRBD2
abundance: .
v_gene: TRBV30
CDR3aa: CAWSVRAGGPDEQFF
CDR3nt: TGTGCCTGGAGTGTAAGGGCGGGGGGCCCCGATGAGCAGTTCTTC

j_gene: TRBJ2-6
len: 18
d_gene: .
abundance: .
v_gene: TRBV5-1
CDR3aa: CASSLGGQGASGANVLTF
CDR3nt: TGCGCCAGCAGCTTGGGAGGACAAGGAGCCTCTGGGGCCAACGTCCTGACTTTC

j_gene: TRBJ2-7
len: 13
d_gene: TRBD1
abundance: .
v_gene: TRBV30
CDR3aa: CAWMEAGGYEQYF
CDR3nt: TGTGCCTGGATGGAGGCAGGGGGCTACGAGCAGTACTTC

j_gene: TRBJ2-5
len: 14
d_gene: .
abundance: .
v_gene: TRBV9
CDR3aa: CASSVVPGSGTQYF
CDR3nt: TGTGCCAGCAGCGTAGTACCCGGCTCAGGGACCCAGTACTTC